The sequence of this TCR beta chain was determined in a study of response to subunit inactivated influenza vaccine. Study-wide results and limits: Authors suggested each seasonal influenza vaccination recruits few new T cells.

In TCRdb, the RT-PCR reads were re-called with MiXCR into one record per CDR3 protein. The data contain approximately 310,000 distinct CDR3 sequences, about a fifth of them singletons. V lost 5 bases to trimming and J lost 2 bases, with 9 bases between them. Per the germline V gene, CDR1 is DFQATT and CDR2 is SNEGSKA (reference sequence). This CDR3 is built from 13 residues. This clonotype was counted a few times. Its target is not known. The gene calls are TRBV20-1 and TRBJ1-4; possible D gene TRBD1, 5 bases. The receptor was isolated from a man between 50 and 70 years old who received an inactivated influenza vaccine. The sequenced sample was PBMCs from blood, obtained 21 months after vaccination. The CDR3 coding sequence is TGCAGTGCTCCGGGGGAGACTAATGAAAAACTGTTTTTT. Protein sequence: CSAPGETNEKLFF.